A selection of T cell receptor beta chains follows, all from one sample in a study of memory CD4+ T cells and cytomegalovirus serostatus. Libraries were prepared by immunoSEQ multiplex PCR; TCRdb keeps only in-frame clonotypes and omits some of them. The data hold more than 35,000 clones, with around 79% observed a single time. The sample comprised memory CD4+ T cells from blood. These receptors were taken from an adult in good health and CMV-seronegative. Each CDR3 is given with its conserved first and last residue. D genes are given only for firm matches. Size is omitted from some rows. Given values are once, few, many or a class for expanded clones.

j_call clone_size d_call v_call cdr3_nt cdr3_aa
TRBJ1-5 . . TRBV6-5 TGTGCCAGCAGGCCCGGGATCGGGGGGATTCAGCCCCAGCATTTT CASRPGIGGIQPQHF
TRBJ2-1 . . TRBV6-1 TGTGCCAGCAGTGAAGAAGGCGGGATGAGTTCCTACAATGAGCAGTTCTTC CASSEEGGMSSYNEQFF
TRBJ1-5 . . TRBV11-2 TGTGCCAGCAGCTTAGGTACAGGGAAGGATGATCAGCCCCAGCATTTT CASSLGTGKDDQPQHF
TRBJ2-1 . TRBD2 TRBV6-6 TGTGCCAGCAGTTATTTCCGGGGGGGCCGGAGTGTTGAGCAGTTCTTC CASSYFRGGRSVEQFF
TRBJ1-2 . TRBD1 TRBV6-5 TGTGCCAGCAGTTCGGGACAGGGTCAGGGTAACTATGGCTACACCTTC CASSSGQGQGNYGYTF
TRBJ1-4 . . TRBV6-6 TGTGCCAGCTCCTGGAGCGGGGGAGGGGGAAAACTGTTTTTT CASSWSGGGGKLFF
TRBJ1-2 . . TRBV13 TGTGCCAGCAGCTTATATTTCGGCAGGGTCATTCGTGGCTACACCTTC CASSLYFGRVIRGYTF
TRBJ1-1 . . TRBV6-5 TGTGCCAGCAGTTTCTGGGGGCAAACTGAAGCTTTCTTT CASSFWGQTEAFF
TRBJ1-1 . . TRBV11-2 TGTGCCAGCAGCCGGGTCCAAGGGAACACTGAAGCTTTCTTT CASSRVQGNTEAFF
TRBJ1-2 . . TRBV5-5 TGTGCCAGCAGCCTGAGACTACAGGGCAACTATGGCTACACCTTC CASSLRLQGNYGYTF
TRBJ1-2 few . TRBV7-2 TGTGCCAGCAGCTTAGTGGGAGGGAACCCTATCTACACCTTC CASSLVGGNPIYTF
TRBJ2-6 . . TRBV5-4 TGTGCCAGCAGCCAACAGACTTCTAGCTCTGGGGCCAACGTCCTGACTTTC CASSQQTSSSGANVLTF
TRBJ2-5 . . TRBV11-2 TGTGCCAGCAGCTTAGGGGGGATCCTCCAAGAGACCCAGTACTTC CASSLGGILQETQYF
TRBJ1-6 . . TRBV27 TGTGCCAGCAGTTTAATCAGGGGTAATTCACCCCTCCACTTT CASSLIRGNSPLHF
TRBJ1-4 . . TRBV5-8 TGTGCCAGCAGATCGGGACTTAATGAAAAACTGTTTTTT CASRSGLNEKLFF
TRBJ1-1 few . TRBV5-1 TGCGCCAGCAGCTTATACAGGGACACTGAAGCTTTCTTT CASSLYRDTEAFF
TRBJ1-5 . TRBD1 TRBV2 TGTGCCAGCAGTCTGTCCAGTTTTACAGGGGGTCAGCCCCAGCATTTT CASSLSSFTGGQPQHF
TRBJ1-2 . . TRBV5-4 TGTGCCAGCAGCTTGGATCGGAACTATGGCTACACCTTC CASSLDRNYGYTF
TRBJ2-3 . . TRBV19 TGTGCCAGTAGCTCGGTAGGACTAACAACAGATACGCAGTATTTT CASSSVGLTTDTQYF
TRBJ2-4 few . TRBV9 TGTGCCAGCTGCGCGGTTCACTTAGCCAAAAACATTCAGTACTTC CASCAVHLAKNIQYF
TRBJ2-5 . TRBD2 TRBV4-1 TGCGCCAGCAGCCAAGAACGCGGGGGTGTTGAAGAGACCCAGTACTTC CASSQERGGVEETQYF
TRBJ2-7 . . TRBV11-3 TGTGCCAGCAGCCCCGACAGTGTTGGCGAGCAGTACTTC CASSPDSVGEQYF
TRBJ1-4 few . TRBV7-9 TGTGCCAGCAGCCGTGGGGATAAGGGTGAAAAACTGTTTTTT CASSRGDKGEKLFF
TRBJ1-1 few TRBD1 TRBV6-6 TGTGCCAGCAGCGAAGGACAGGGAATTACTGAAGCTTTCTTT CASSEGQGITEAFF
TRBJ1-6 once . TRBV18 TGTGCCAGCTCACCTAACGGACTAACAGATTCACCCCTCCACTTT CASSPNGLTDSPLHF
TRBJ2-4 once TRBD1 TRBV2 TGTGCCAGCAGTGAAGTGTTAGACAGGGCGGACATTCAGTACTTC CASSEVLDRADIQYF
TRBJ1-1 once TRBD1 TRBV6-4 TGTGCCAGCAGGGACAGGGACACTGAAGCTTTCTTT CASRDRDTEAFF
TRBJ2-6 . TRBD1 TRBV9 TGTGCCAGCAGCGTAGCGGGACAGATCTCTGGGGCCAACGTCCTGACTTTC CASSVAGQISGANVLTF
TRBJ1-2 few TRBD1 TRBV5-8 TGTGCCAGCAGCTTTGGGGACAGGGAATCCGATGGCTACACCTTC CASSFGDRESDGYTF
TRBJ1-2 . . TRBV6-5 TGTGCCAGCAGTTACCCCGGGGGTTTTGGCTACACCTTC CASSYPGGFGYTF
TRBJ1-1 . . TRBV27 TGTGCCAGCAGTTTACTGGGGGGGGACACTGAAGCTTTCTTT CASSLLGGDTEAFF
TRBJ1-5 . . TRBV27 TGTGCCAGCAGTTTAGGGGGTACAGGCAATCAGCCCCAGCATTTT CASSLGGTGNQPQHF
TRBJ2-1 . . TRBV18 TGTGCCAGCTCATCCCTAGGCAATGAGCAGTTCTTC CASSSLGNEQFF
TRBJ1-1 once . TRBV18 TGTGCCAGCTCACCACCGAACAGGGTGAACACTGAAGCTTTCTTT CASSPPNRVNTEAFF
TRBJ1-3 . . TRBV5-6 TGTGCCAGCAGCCCTAGACAGTTCTCTGGAGGCACCATATATTTT CASSPRQFSGGTIYF
TRBJ1-6 . TRBD1 TRBV27 TGTGCCAGCAGTTTTACAGGGGTTAATTCACCCCTCCACTTT CASSFTGVNSPLHF
TRBJ1-5 few TRBD1 TRBV6-5 TGTGCCAGCAAGACAGGGGCAGGCAATCAGCCCCAGCATTTT CASKTGAGNQPQHF
TRBJ1-1 . TRBD1 TRBV7-9 TGTGCCAGCAGCCAGGGGACAGGGGGCCCTGAAGCTTTCTTT CASSQGTGGPEAFF
TRBJ2-3 . TRBD2 TRBV2 TGTGCCAGCAGTCTGGGACTAGCGGTCACAGATACGCAGTATTTT CASSLGLAVTDTQYF
TRBJ2-7 . . TRBV5-1 TGCGCCAGCAGCTTGGATTACGGGGCCCCCGACTTGGAGCAGTACTTC CASSLDYGAPDLEQYF
TRBJ1-6 . . TRBV6-5 TGTGCCAGCAGTACCACCAGAGATAATTCACCCCTCCACTTT CASSTTRDNSPLHF
TRBJ1-2 . TRBD1 TRBV5-1 TGCGCCAGCAGCAACCCAGGGGGCGCATCAAGTGGCTACACCTTC CASSNPGGASSGYTF
TRBJ1-2 once TRBD1 TRBV10-3 TGTGCTACGAGGGGACAGGGCGACGGCTACACCTTC CATRGQGDGYTF
TRBJ1-1 . . TRBV19 TGTGCCAGTAGTTGGGAGGGCCTGAACACTGAAGCTTTCTTT CASSWEGLNTEAFF
TRBJ2-1 . . TRBV11-2 TGTGCCAGCAGCTTAGATAGGTATCTCCTAAACAATGAGCAGTTCTTC CASSLDRYLLNNEQFF
TRBJ2-4 . TRBD2 TRBV14 TGTGCCAGCAGCCAAGCGCTCCCGGGACTAGACGTCATTCAGTACTTC CASSQALPGLDVIQYF
TRBJ1-1 . . TRBV19 TGTGCCAGTAGTACAGGATCCAACACTGAAGCTTTCTTT CASSTGSNTEAFF
TRBJ1-1 . TRBD1 TRBV2 TGTGCCAGCAGCTTGACAGGGATGAACACTGAAGCTTTCTTT CASSLTGMNTEAFF
TRBJ1-2 . . TRBV5-1 TGCGCCAGCAGCTTGCAGGGAAATTGGGGCTACACCTTC CASSLQGNWGYTF
TRBJ2-1 . . TRBV5-1 TGCGCCAGCGCCCCCCTAGAGGGGGGGGGCCTTGGAGAGCAGTTCTTC CASAPLEGGGLGEQFF
TRBJ2-3 . . TRBV5-4 TGTGCCAGCAGCGGGGGACTGGGCGCAGATACGCAGTATTTT CASSGGLGADTQYF
TRBJ1-2 . . TRBV15 TGTGCCACCAGCAGAGCTTTTGCCGGCTATGGCTACACCTTC CATSRAFAGYGYTF
TRBJ1-6 . TRBD1 TRBV5-1 TGCGCCAGCAGCCACAACCGACAGGGAGATTCACCCCTCCACTTT CASSHNRQGDSPLHF
TRBJ2-7 . . TRBV19 TGTGCCAGTAGTCCGCGACAGGGAGGCGAGCAGTACTTC CASSPRQGGEQYF